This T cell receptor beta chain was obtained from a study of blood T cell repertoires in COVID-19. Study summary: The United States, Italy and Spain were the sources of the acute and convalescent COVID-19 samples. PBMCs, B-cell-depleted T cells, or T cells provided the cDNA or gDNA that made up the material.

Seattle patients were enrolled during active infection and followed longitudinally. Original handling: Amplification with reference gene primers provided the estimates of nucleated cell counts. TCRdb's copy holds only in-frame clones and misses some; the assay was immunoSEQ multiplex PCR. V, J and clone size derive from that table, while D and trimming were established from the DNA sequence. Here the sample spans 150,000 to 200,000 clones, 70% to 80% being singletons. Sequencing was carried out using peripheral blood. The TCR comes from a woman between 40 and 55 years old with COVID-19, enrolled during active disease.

The CDR3 coding sequence is TGTGCCAGCAGTTTCGAACAGAGGGTAGGCTACACCTTC. Protein: CASSFEQRVGYTF. The chain links TRBV6-6 to TRBJ1-2, with D unclear. The CDR3 totals 13 residues. The V end lost 4 bases, the J end lost 8 bases, and 14 bases lay between the germline ends. Germline V gene sequence: CDR1 MNHNY, CDR2 SVGAGI (reference sequence).